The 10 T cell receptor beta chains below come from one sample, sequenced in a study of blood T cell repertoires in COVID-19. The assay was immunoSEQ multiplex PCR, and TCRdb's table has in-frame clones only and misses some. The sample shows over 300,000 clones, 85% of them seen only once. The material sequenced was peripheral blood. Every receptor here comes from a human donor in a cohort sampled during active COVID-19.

The CDR3 sequence: CASSLHRLAGGGTDTQYF. CDR3 bases: TGTGCCAGCAGCCTACACAGACTAGCGGGGGGAGGAACAGATACGCAGTATTTT. The rearrangement links TRBV3-1 (or the pseudogene TRBV3-2) to TRBJ2-3, with 13 positions matching TRBD2. V gave up 4 bases and J gave up 3 bases; unmatched junction bases: 10. This CDR3 contains 18 residues. Looked up from germline, CDR1 is LGHDT and CDR2 is YNNKEL (reference sequence).

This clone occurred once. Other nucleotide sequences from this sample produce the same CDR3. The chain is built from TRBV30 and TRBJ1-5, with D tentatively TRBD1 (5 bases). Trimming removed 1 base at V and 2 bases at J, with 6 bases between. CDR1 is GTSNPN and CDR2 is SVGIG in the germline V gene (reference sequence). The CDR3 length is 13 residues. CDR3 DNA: TGTGCCTGGAGTGGGGGGGGCAATCAGCCCCAGCATTTT. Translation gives CAWSGGGNQPQHF.

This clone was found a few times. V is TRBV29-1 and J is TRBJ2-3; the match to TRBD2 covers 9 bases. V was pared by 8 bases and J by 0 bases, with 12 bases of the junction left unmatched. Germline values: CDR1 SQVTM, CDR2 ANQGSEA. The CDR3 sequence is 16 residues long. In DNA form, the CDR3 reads TGCAGCTTTCAGGAAGCGGGGGGCCCAAGCACAGATACGCAGTATTTT. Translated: CSFQEAGGPSTDTQYF.

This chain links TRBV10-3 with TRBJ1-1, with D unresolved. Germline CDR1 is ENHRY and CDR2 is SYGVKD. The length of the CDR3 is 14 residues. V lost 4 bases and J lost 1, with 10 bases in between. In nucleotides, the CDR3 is TGTGCCATCAGTGTAGCGAGGACGAACACTGAAGCTTTCTTT. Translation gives CAISVARTNTEAFF.

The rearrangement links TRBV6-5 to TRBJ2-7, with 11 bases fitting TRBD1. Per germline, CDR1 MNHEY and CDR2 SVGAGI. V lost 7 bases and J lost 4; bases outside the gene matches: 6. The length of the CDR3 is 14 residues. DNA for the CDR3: TGTGCCAGCACCCGGACAGGGGGCCCATACGAGCAGTACTTC. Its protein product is CASTRTGGPYEQYF.

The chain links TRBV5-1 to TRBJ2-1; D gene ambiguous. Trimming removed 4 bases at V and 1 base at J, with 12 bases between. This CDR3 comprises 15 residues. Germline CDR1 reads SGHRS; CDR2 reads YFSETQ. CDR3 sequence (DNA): TGCGCCAGCAGCGTGGAAATCCAATCCTACAATGAGCAGTTCTTC. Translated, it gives CASSVEIQSYNEQFF.

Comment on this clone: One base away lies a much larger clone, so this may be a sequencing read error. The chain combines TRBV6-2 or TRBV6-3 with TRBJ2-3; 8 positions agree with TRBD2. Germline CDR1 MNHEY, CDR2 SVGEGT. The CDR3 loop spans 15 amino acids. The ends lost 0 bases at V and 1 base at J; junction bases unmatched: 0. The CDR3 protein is CASSYSSGGTDTQYF. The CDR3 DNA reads TGTGCCAGCAGTTACTCTAGCGGGGGCACAGATACGCAGTATTTT.

The CDR3 sequence is CASSVTGAIEKLFF. Written as DNA, the CDR3 is TGCGCCAGCAGCGTGACAGGGGCCATTGAAAAACTGTTTTTT. The chain recombines TRBV5-1 with TRBJ1-4; TRBD1 aligns across 8 bases. The CDR3 runs 14 residues. V lost 4 bases, J lost 7 bases, and 6 bases stayed unmatched. Germline CDR1 SGHRS, CDR2 YFSETQ.

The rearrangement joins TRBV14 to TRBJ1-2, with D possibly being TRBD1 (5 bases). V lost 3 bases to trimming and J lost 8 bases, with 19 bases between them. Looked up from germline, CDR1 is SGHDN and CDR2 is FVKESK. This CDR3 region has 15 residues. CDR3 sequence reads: CASSQGQTWGEGYTF. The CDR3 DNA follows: TGTGCCAGCAGCCAGGGGCAGACCTGGGGCGAGGGCTACACCTTC.

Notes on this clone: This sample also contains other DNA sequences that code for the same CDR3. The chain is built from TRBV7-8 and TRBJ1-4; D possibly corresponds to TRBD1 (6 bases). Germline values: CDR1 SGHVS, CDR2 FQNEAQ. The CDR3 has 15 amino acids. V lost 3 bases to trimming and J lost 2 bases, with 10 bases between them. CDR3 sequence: CASSFLRGTNEKLFF. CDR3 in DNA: TGTGCCAGCAGCTTTCTCAGGGGCACTAATGAAAAACTGTTTTTT.